One sample yielded the 30 T cell receptor beta chains listed below, sequenced in a study of shared clonotypes between healthy human individuals (dated by TCRdb to 2020 to 2021). Library preparation was by the immunoSEQ multiplex PCR assay. Held by TCRdb, this immuneACCESS table contains in-frame sequences only and omits some clones. Under half of the omission traces to an unresolved V gene where checked; the cause of the rest is unknown. The sample table holds roughly 2,500,000 clones, of which 90% to 95% were seen once. The ten largest clones take up about 0.39% of the sample. Sequences were obtained from naive CD4+ T cells from PBMCs. The cell subset or site label on this specimen signifies: CD45RA+ positively selected. The receptors stem from a man aged 18 to 35 in good health. Some clones in this sample may be carry-over from other donors' samples.

Concerning this clone itself: At one end the junction does not follow the germline gene, possibly because of a read error. The chain joins TRBV28 to TRBJ1-1, with D possibly matching TRBD1 (6 bases). CDR1 is MDHEN, CDR2 SYDVKM, per germline. CDR3 length equals 17 residues. CDR3 sequence reads: CASSSPSSRTGNPEAFF. The CDR3 coding sequence is TGTGCCAGCAGTTCACCCAGTTCAAGAACAGGGAACCCTGAAGCTTTCTTT.

J is TRBJ1-3 and V is TRBV6-5; a weak D match, TRBD1 (5 bases). V was cut by 5 bases and J by 0 bases, with 8 bases left in between. Germline V gene lookup returns CDR1 MNHEY and CDR2 SVGAGI. The CDR3 length is 14 residues. The CDR3 nucleotides are TGTGCCAGCAGTCGGGGGTACTCTGGAAACACCATATATTTT. Translating gives CASSRGYSGNTIYF.

This chain joins TRBV2 and TRBJ2-7; D remains ambiguous. Germline V CDR1 and CDR2: SNHLY, FYNNEI. The CDR3 contains 12 residues. The V gene lost 7 bases and the J gene lost 3 bases, with 10 bases spanning the gap. Here the CDR3 DNA reads TGTGCCAGCACGCGGCAAGACTACGAGCAGTACTTC. Its protein product is CASTRQDYEQYF. The entire variable domain, with the rest obtained from reference TRBV2 and TRBJ2-7, is as follows: EPEVTQTPSHQVTQMGQEVILRCVPISNHLYFYWYRQILGQKVEFLVSFYNNEISEKSEIFDDQFSVERPDGSNFTLKIRSTKLEDSAMYFCASTRQDYEQYFGPGTRLTVT.

This chain uses TRBV5-1 with TRBJ2-1, with 7 bases matching TRBD2. Germline V gene lookup returns CDR1 SGHRS and CDR2 YFSETQ. With 7 bases clipped from V and 5 bases from J, the junction kept 12 bases outside the gene matches. The CDR3 loop spans 15 amino acids. CDR3 nucleotides: TGCGCCAGCCGCCCCGTGGTAGCGGGTAACAATGAGCAGTTCTTC. It translates to CASRPVVAGNNEQFF. The full variable domain, completed using reference TRBV5-1 and TRBJ2-1, is KAGVTQTPRYLIKTRGQQVTLSCSPISGHRSVSWYQQTPGQGLQFLFEYFSETQRNKGNFPGRFSGRQFSNSRSEMNVSTLELGDSALYLCASRPVVAGNNEQFFGPGTRLTVL.

The chain recombines TRBV5-5 with TRBJ2-3; tentatively, D is TRBD1 or TRBD2 (5 bases each). CDR1 is SGHKS, CDR2 YYEKEE, per germline (reference sequence). V was cut by 7 bases and J by 4 bases, with 16 bases left in between. The CDR3 extends over 14 amino acids. The CDR3 nucleotides are TGTGCCAGCTCGGCCGGGGCGAGGGCAGATACGCAGTATTTT. Residues: CASSAGARADTQYF. Supplemented by reference TRBV5-5 and TRBJ2-3, the full variable domain reads DAGVTQSPTHLIKTRGQQVTLRCSPISGHKSVSWYQQVLGQGPQFIFQYYEKEERGRGNFPDRFSARQFPNYSSELNVNALLLGDSALYLCASSAGARADTQYFGPGTRLTVL.

The chain employs TRBV5-4 and TRBJ2-1; the D gene is possibly TRBD1 (5 bases). The CDR3 contains 13 residues. Trimming cost V 1 base and J 6 bases, with 8 bases left between them. Germline CDR1 is SGHNT and CDR2 is YYREEE (reference sequence). The DNA of the CDR3 is TGTGCCAGCAGCTTGACAGGACCCAATGAGCAGTTCTTC. It translates to CASSLTGPNEQFF.

This clone has just one count. The same CDR3 is also encoded by other DNA sequences in this sample. This rearrangement joins TRBV6-5 to TRBJ2-7; D perhaps matches TRBD1 (6 bases). Trimming cost V 2 bases and J 3 bases, with 8 bases left between them. The CDR3 totals 13 residues. The germline V gene has CDR1 MNHEY and CDR2 SVGAGI. CDR3 DNA: TGTGCCAGCAGTTACGGACAGCTCTACGAGCAGTACTTC. Translating it yields CASSYGQLYEQYF.

V and J are TRBV9 and TRBJ2-5; D remains ambiguous. V was trimmed by 4 bases and J by 3 bases, leaving 13 bases between them. The CDR3 runs 14 residues. CDR1 is SGDLS, CDR2 YYNGEE, per germline. CDR3 DNA: TGTGCCAGCAGCCCCCGGGCAGAAGAAGAGACCCAGTACTTC. Its protein is CASSPRAEEETQYF.

This chain joins TRBV18 and TRBJ2-6; weak D call: TRBD1 (6 bases). This CDR3 contains 19 residues. The ends were cut back, 0 bases at V and 2 bases at J, with 17 bases in the middle. Germline CDR1 reads KGHSH; CDR2 reads LQKENI. The DNA of the CDR3 is TGTGCCAGCTCACCACCGGGGGCCAGCCGGCACGCTGGGGCCAACGTCCTGACTTTC. This translates into CASSPPGASRHAGANVLTF.

CDR3 residues: CASRSSGLYQETQYF. The CDR3 DNA follows: TGCGCCAGCAGGAGTAGCGGGCTGTACCAAGAGACCCAGTACTTC. The gene calls are TRBV5-1 and TRBJ2-5; 7 nucleotides agree with TRBD2. This CDR3 has 15 amino acids. Germline lookup yields CDR1 SGHRS and CDR2 YFSETQ. Unmatched junction bases numbered 7, after V lost 5 bases and J lost 0 bases.

This clone appeared a few times. Other DNA sequences in the sample encode the same CDR3. The chain has TRBV28 and TRBJ2-1; 10 bases match TRBD1. This CDR3 spans 15 amino acids. The J segment lost 2 bases and the V segment lost 4 bases, leaving 2 bases of the junction unmatched. CDR1 is MDHEN and CDR2 is SYDVKM in the germline V gene. CDR3: CASSSGTGAYNEQFF. The CDR3 coding sequence is TGTGCCAGCAGTTCCGGGACAGGGGCCTACAATGAGCAGTTCTTC.

The chain recombines TRBV5-1 with TRBJ2-2; 13 nucleotides align to TRBD2. The CDR3 totals 14 residues. CDR1 and CDR2 from the germline V gene are SGHRS and YFSETQ. V lost 5 bases to trimming and J lost 7 bases; unmatched junction nucleotides: 2. The CDR3: CASRGLAGIGELFF. CDR3 DNA: TGCGCCAGCAGGGGACTAGCGGGAATCGGGGAGCTGTTTTTT.

The gene calls are TRBV7-2 and TRBJ2-3, with TRBD2 matching over 10 bases. Germline loops: CDR1 SGHTA, CDR2 FQGNSA. Germline trimming cut 8 bases from V and 1 base from J; bases unmatched to any gene: 6. The CDR3 is made up of 15 amino acids. The CDR3 sequence is CASGPAGGGTDTQYF. The CDR3 bases are TGTGCCAGCGGACCAGCGGGAGGGGGCACAGATACGCAGTATTTT.

Note on this clone: This CDR3 is also generated by other DNA sequences in the sample. The chain has TRBV6-1 and TRBJ2-1; 9 bases map to TRBD1. Germline V gene lookup returns CDR1 MNHNS and CDR2 SASEGT. This CDR3 region has 14 residues. Unmatched junction bases numbered 2, after V lost 6 bases and J lost 2 bases. The chain's CDR3 is CASSRDRAYNEQFF. CDR3 sequence (DNA): TGTGCCAGCAGCCGGGACAGGGCCTACAATGAGCAGTTCTTC.

The chain links TRBV27 to TRBJ2-5, with 13 bases matching TRBD2. Near its end, the DNA agrees better with TRBJ2-7, so the J call may be wrong. The V gene's germline CDR1 is MNHEY and CDR2 SMNVEV (reference sequence). The length of the CDR3 is 16 residues. For the CDR3, the DNA is TGTGCCAGCAGAAAACTAGCGGGAGGGCCCCTTGACGAGCAGTACTTC. It encodes CASRKLAGGPLDEQYF.

This chain's CDR3 is CASSLATRNTEAFF. The DNA for the CDR3 is TGCGCCAGCAGCTTGGCCACCCGGAACACTGAAGCTTTCTTT. The chain employs TRBV5-1 and TRBJ1-1; no clear D gene. Germline CDR1 reads SGHRS; CDR2 reads YFSETQ. CDR3 size: 14 residues. With 0 bases removed from V and 1 base from J, the gap between germline ends came to 7 bases.

The chain carries TRBV11-1 and TRBJ2-3; D ambiguous. The CDR3 is made up of 13 amino acids. Trimming shortened V by 5 bases and J by 4 bases, and 10 bases separated the two germline ends. The germline CDR1 and CDR2 sequences are SGHAT and FQDESV (reference sequence). The chain's CDR3 is CASSPSLSDTQYF. The CDR3, as DNA: TGTGCCAGCAGCCCCTCGCTGTCAGATACGCAGTATTTT. The variable domain in full, completed from reference TRBV11-1 and TRBJ2-3, reads EAEVAQSPRYKITEKSQAVAFWCDPISGHATLYWYRQILGQGPELLVQFQDESVVDDSQLPKDRFSAERLKGVDSTLKIQPAELGDSAMYLCASSPSLSDTQYFGPGTRLTVL.

This chain links TRBV4-3 with TRBJ1-1, with D perhaps TRBD1 (6 bases). Trimming removed 6 bases at V and 3 bases at J, with 17 bases between. The CDR3 is made up of 15 amino acids. Germline assignment: CDR1 LGHNA and CDR2 YSLEER. The CDR3 is CASRPDWGAYTEAFF. CDR3 nucleotides: TGCGCCAGCAGGCCCGACTGGGGGGCGTACACTGAAGCTTTCTTT.

The rearrangement links TRBV5-1 to TRBJ2-5, with 14 bases that match TRBD2. CDR3 length equals 16 residues. J lost 5 bases, V lost 1 base, and 4 bases had no gene match. CDR1 SGHRS and CDR2 YFSETQ come from the germline V gene. CDR3 DNA: TGCGCCAGCAGCTTGAAGACTAGCGGGAGGGGTGAGACCCAGTACTTC. This translates into CASSLKTSGRGETQYF.

The rearrangement joins TRBV19 to TRBJ1-5, with D uncertain. The CDR3 length is 12 residues. The germline gives CDR1 LNHDA, CDR2 SQIVND (reference sequence). The ends were cut back, 4 bases at V and 4 bases at J, with 5 bases in the middle. The CDR3: CASSNGNQPQHF. The CDR3 DNA sequence: TGTGCCAGTAGTAACGGAAATCAGCCCCAGCATTTT.

About this clone: The same CDR3 is also encoded by other DNA sequences in this sample. The genes are TRBV27 and TRBJ2-7, with 9 bases that match TRBD2. CDR3 size: 15 residues. Per the germline V gene, CDR1 is MNHEY and CDR2 is SMNVEV (reference sequence). Unmatched junction bases numbered 2, after V lost 0 bases and J lost 2 bases. The CDR3 spells CASSLSLAGTYEQYF. CDR3 bases: TGTGCCAGCAGTTTATCCCTAGCGGGGACCTACGAGCAGTACTTC.

This clone has only one observation. The CDR3: CASTTPGLGNEKLFF. The CDR3 nucleotides read TGTGCCAGCACCACCCCGGGACTGGGGAATGAAAAACTGTTTTTT. The genes are TRBV28 and TRBJ1-4; the D gene is possibly TRBD1 (5 bases). Trimming removed 7 bases from V and 5 bases from J, with 17 bases in between. The CDR3 runs 15 residues. The germline CDR1 and CDR2 sequences are MDHEN and SYDVKM.

The DNA of the CDR3 is TGTGCCAGCAGTTTAGCGGGACAGGGGGCCACTGAAGCTTTCTTT. It is translated as CASSLAGQGATEAFF. The genes are TRBV28 and TRBJ1-1, with TRBD1 matching over 12 bases. The V and J ends lost 2 bases and 4 bases, in that order; junction bases with no gene match: 2. Germline V CDR1 and CDR2: MDHEN, SYDVKM. The CDR3 covers 15 residues. Combining the CDR3 with reference TRBV28 and TRBJ1-1 gives the whole variable domain DVKVTQSSRYLVKRTGEKVFLECVQDMDHENMFWYRQDPGLGLRLIYFSYDVKMKEKGDIPEGYSVSREKKERFSLILESASTNQTSMYLCASSLAGQGATEAFFGQGTRLTVV.

J is TRBJ1-1 and V is TRBV29-1; unclear D gene. Trimming took 4 bases from V and 3 from J, leaving 18 bases between them. Germline CDR1 is SQVTM and CDR2 is ANQGSEA. This CDR3 is built from 15 residues. The CDR3 protein is CSVVESGGVDTEAFF. DNA of the CDR3: TGCAGCGTTGTAGAGTCTGGTGGGGTAGACACTGAAGCTTTCTTT.

The chain is built from TRBV6-5 and TRBJ1-5, with a weak D call TRBD1 (6 bases). CDR1 MNHEY and CDR2 SVGAGI come from the germline V gene. The CDR3 has 14 residues. V was trimmed by 6 bases and J by 6 bases, leaving 15 bases between them. The CDR3 reads CASRSTGISQPQHF. CDR3 DNA sequence: TGTGCCAGCAGATCGACAGGTATCTCTCAGCCCCAGCATTTT.

This chain uses TRBV28 with TRBJ1-3; TRBD1 matches at 10 bases. This CDR3 contains 16 residues. V lost 6 bases to trimming and J lost 4 bases; unmatched junction nucleotides: 9. CDR1 MDHEN and CDR2 SYDVKM come from the germline V gene. The chain's CDR3 is CASSPAGQGFGNTIYF. The CDR3 nucleotides are TGTGCCAGCAGCCCGGCGGGACAGGGGTTCGGAAACACCATATATTTT.

V is TRBV5-1 and J is TRBJ2-1; 7 positions agree with TRBD2. In germline, CDR1 is SGHRS, CDR2 YFSETQ. The CDR3 contains 11 residues. The J segment lost 10 bases and the V segment lost 8 bases, leaving 6 bases of the junction unmatched. The CDR3 here is CASKREGEQFF. In nucleotides, the CDR3 is TGCGCCAGTAAAAGGGAGGGCGAGCAGTTCTTC.

The chain employs TRBV28 and TRBJ1-1, with D hard to call. Germline V gene lookup returns CDR1 MDHEN and CDR2 SYDVKM. The CDR3 totals 12 residues. V lost 6 bases and J 3 bases, leaving 8 bases between the germline ends. The CDR3: CASRLLDTEAFF. CDR3 in DNA: TGTGCCAGCAGGCTTCTTGACACTGAAGCTTTCTTT.

As regards this clone: The sample has other DNA sequences that encode this CDR3 too. The chain carries TRBV15 and TRBJ2-7; D unclear. The CDR3 runs 12 residues. The V end was cut by 1 base, the J end by 3 bases, with 4 bases between. Germline CDR1 LNHNV, CDR2 YYDKDF (reference sequence). DNA for the CDR3: TGTGCCACCAGCAGAGGCAGCTACGAGCAGTACTTC. It specifies CATSRGSYEQYF.

This sequence joins TRBV29-1 and TRBJ2-1; D could derive from TRBD1 or TRBD2 (6 bases each). There are 19 residues in the CDR3. From germline, CDR1 is SQVTM and CDR2 ANQGSEA. With 6 bases removed from V and 0 bases from J, the gap between germline ends came to 27 bases. CDR3 nucleotides: TGCAGCGTGAGGGGACAAGTAGCGGAGAGGGCCAGCTCCTACAATGAGCAGTTCTTC. This codes for CSVRGQVAERASSYNEQFF.